This TCR beta chain was captured in a study of T cell responses to AZD1222 COVID-19 vaccine (dated by TCRdb to the early 2020s). Background on the whole study: AZD1222 recipients whose second dose came at about 4 weeks and those whose second dose came at about 12 weeks were combined into one group, since spike-specific TCR depth and breadth did not differ between the two schedules. TCR sequencing covered 233 trial participants: around 210 given two doses of AZD1222 and about 26 given two doses of MenACWY control vaccine. Trial participants were enrolled into age subgroups of 18-55, 56-69 and 70-plus years, which contained about 150, 28 and 57 TCR-sequenced participants, respectively.

Trimming accounts for 4 bases at V and 4 bases at J, while the number of junction bases matched to no gene is 4. The cysteine opens and the phenylalanine closes a CDR3 of 15 amino acids. The read is trimmed to its CDR3 DNA, 45 bases read in frame from base 1. As encoded in the germline V gene, CDR1 is SGHTA while CDR2 is FQGNSA. Summary of the overall study and its limitations: The 56-69-year group was small, and its depth increase did not reach significance, likely because of low power. Because no samples from the day 14 peak response were available, repertoires could be characterized only after the peak T cell response. Most participants were white British and females outnumbered males, and the authors suggested that clonal diversity may have been underestimated. Nearly half of unique spike-specific TCRs reportedly recognized epitopes outside regions mutated in the B.1.351 and B.1.1.7 variants. Spike-specific TCR breadth and depth rose significantly after two AZD1222 doses compared with day 0 and with MenACWY recipients. Conclusions about previously exposed vaccinees are limited because only six or seven AZD1222 recipients were SARS-CoV-2 seropositive at baseline. The vaccine-associated CD4 TCRs covered the entire spike protein, and the dominant responses fell in regions 160-218 and 743-854.

In the case of this clone: No antigen is known for it. No base quality information exists; no much larger clone differs at one position.

The intended sense of this specimen's time point label: baseline before first vaccination. Vaccinee samples came from UK trials COV001 and COV002, including a single-blind randomized controlled phase 2/3 trial of AZD1222 (ChAdOx1 nCoV-19) in healthy adults. For TCRbeta chain sequencing, PBMC samples were collected from trial participants at day 0 and at day 28 after the second dose. The CDR3 regions of human TCRbeta chains were analyzed by immunosequencing. On the study's bioinformatics: Repertoire TCRs were checked for matches against a reference library of SARS-CoV-2-specific TCRs that had been generated using the MIRA antigen-specificity platform. Breadth was defined as the fraction of unique TCRs that were SARS-CoV-2-associated, and depth was defined as the fraction of total T cells that were SARS-CoV-2-associated. Using the MIRA data, each spike-specific TCR was mapped to the spike region that the TCR reacts to and placed in a CD4 or CD8 class. Log10-transformed breadth and depth values were compared by one-way ANOVA with Sidak's multiple comparisons tests. This is the immuneACCESS table as TCRdb keeps it, with only in-frame sequences that have V and J called. A part of the clones is gone; compared with another copy, unresolved V genes explain less than half, and the rest is unexplained. V and J calls and clone size are those listed in that table; D and trimming were worked out from the DNA. This sample holds over 120,000 clones; just over 90% were observed only once. The ten largest clones capture 1.5% to 2% of the sample.

Sequencing was performed on peripheral blood, taken on day 0 of AZD1222 vaccination. This chain is built from TRBV7-2 and TRBJ1-3, and 10 junction bases match TRBD1. The sequence was collected from an adult in good health. The DNA sequence follows: TGTGCCAGCAGCTCGGGACAGGGGATCGGAAACACCATATATTTT. Its coded protein is CASSSGQGIGNTIYF.